A selection of T cell receptor beta chains follows, all from one sample in a study of neoadjuvant anti-PD-1 for oral cavity cancer. The table came from immunoSEQ multiplex PCR; TCRdb's copy has only in-frame clones and leaves some out. The top ten hold nearly 4.5% of the sample, which has 9,500 to 10,000 clones, 60% to 70% seen once. The input for sequencing was PBMCs, taken after nivolumab (anti-PD-1) treatment. The receptor source for this set is a person between 35 and 79 years old with oral cavity squamous cell carcinoma. CDR3s include the opening cysteine and the closing phenylalanine or tryptophan. D genes are given only for firm matches. Clone size, where shown, is once, few, many, or a class for clones that have expanded.

V: TRBV7-9
size: .
J: TRBJ1-3
D: .
CDR3: CASSFAQAHGFSGNTIYF
DNA: TGTGCCAGCAGCTTCGCCCAAGCCCACGGCTTCTCTGGAAACACCATATATTTT

V: TRBV27
size: few
J: TRBJ1-3
D: .
CDR3: CASSLVGGAAGNTIYF
DNA: TGTGCCAGCAGTTTAGTTGGTGGGGCGGCTGGAAACACCATATATTTT

V: TRBV6-1
size: .
J: TRBJ2-3
D: .
CDR3: CASRVTGGRTDTQYF
DNA: TGTGCCAGCAGAGTTACAGGAGGACGCACGGATACGCAGTATTTT

V: TRBV12-5
size: .
J: TRBJ2-2
D: TRBD1
CDR3: CASGANRGTGELFF
DNA: TGTGCTAGTGGTGCAAACAGGGGCACCGGGGAGCTGTTTTTT

V: TRBV15
size: .
J: TRBJ1-1
D: .
CDR3: CATSSGNGDTEAFF
DNA: TGTGCCACCAGCAGTGGGAACGGAGACACTGAAGCTTTCTTT

V: TRBV2
size: once
J: TRBJ1-4
D: TRBD1
CDR3: CASGSVPGQGGNEKLFF
DNA: TGTGCCAGCGGTAGCGTCCCGGGACAGGGTGGTAATGAAAAACTGTTTTTT

V: TRBV5-1
size: .
J: TRBJ2-7
D: TRBD1
CDR3: CASSLRDRANEQYF
DNA: TGCGCCAGCAGCCTCCGGGACAGGGCCAACGAGCAGTACTTC

V: TRBV7-7
size: few
J: TRBJ2-1
D: TRBD1
CDR3: CASSDGQGDEQFF
DNA: TGTGCCAGCAGCGACGGACAGGGCGATGAGCAGTTCTTC

V: TRBV14
size: .
J: TRBJ1-1
D: .
CDR3: CASSLKMNTEAFF
DNA: TGTGCCAGCAGCCTTAAAATGAACACTGAAGCTTTCTTT

V: TRBV2
size: .
J: TRBJ1-6
D: .
CDR3: CASSGVTGFSPLHF
DNA: TGTGCCAGCAGTGGTGTTACAGGGTTCTCACCCCTCCACTTT

V: TRBV10-1
size: few
J: TRBJ1-1
D: TRBD1
CDR3: CASSESPFGQAGGTEAFF
DNA: TGCGCCAGCAGTGAGTCGCCCTTTGGACAGGCGGGCGGCACTGAAGCTTTCTTT

V: TRBV5-1
size: few
J: TRBJ2-7
D: TRBD1
CDR3: CASSFYRTGGEQYF
DNA: TGCGCCAGCAGCTTTTACAGGACAGGGGGGGAGCAGTACTTC

V: TRBV21-1
size: .
J: TRBJ2-2
D: .
CDR3: CASSTLLARLGTGELFF
DNA: TGTGCCAGCAGCACCCTACTAGCGCGCCTAGGAACCGGGGAGCTGTTTTTT

V: TRBV28
size: .
J: TRBJ2-1
D: .
CDR3: CASSLGLGTAAYNEQFF
DNA: TGTGCCAGCAGTCTAGGTCTAGGGACGGCCGCCTACAATGAGCAGTTCTTC

V: TRBV11-2
size: .
J: TRBJ1-4
D: TRBD1
CDR3: CASSLRQGSNEKLFF
DNA: TGTGCCAGCAGCTTACGACAGGGGTCTAATGAAAAACTGTTTTTT

V: TRBV14
size: few
J: TRBJ1-6
D: .
CDR3: CASSRRGAVNSPLHF
DNA: TGTGCCAGCAGCAGGCGCGGGGCAGTCAATTCACCCCTCCACTTT

V: TRBV7-8
size: .
J: TRBJ1-2
D: .
CDR3: CASSLRQGHGYTF
DNA: TGTGCCAGCAGCTTAAGGCAGGGGCATGGCTACACCTTC

V: TRBV28
size: once
J: TRBJ1-6
D: .
CDR3: CASQGLASYNSPLHF
DNA: TGTGCCTCCCAAGGATTGGCCTCCTATAATTCACCCCTCCACTTT

V: TRBV28
size: .
J: TRBJ1-5
D: .
CDR3: CASSLLAGGNQPQHF
DNA: TGTGCCAGCAGTTTATTGGCAGGAGGTAATCAGCCCCAGCATTTT

V: TRBV19
size: few
J: TRBJ2-7
D: .
CDR3: CASSSQARLSYEQYF
DNA: TGTGCCAGTAGTTCCCAAGCGCGACTCTCCTACGAGCAGTACTTC

V: TRBV7-6
size: few
J: TRBJ2-2
D: .
CDR3: CASSLGSNTGELFF
DNA: TGTGCCAGCAGCTTAGGCTCAAACACCGGGGAGCTGTTTTTT

V: TRBV5-1
size: .
J: TRBJ2-2
D: .
CDR3: CASSLGAAGELFF
DNA: TGCGCCAGCAGCTTGGGGGCTGCCGGGGAGCTGTTTTTT

V: TRBV4-1
size: few
J: TRBJ1-4
D: .
CDR3: CASKPPGNEKLFF
DNA: TGCGCCAGCAAGCCCCCAGGCAATGAAAAACTGTTTTTT

V: TRBV29-1
size: .
J: TRBJ2-3
D: .
CDR3: CSVEAGLGGDTQYF
DNA: TGCAGCGTTGAGGCCGGACTAGGGGGAGATACGCAGTATTTT

V: TRBV6-6
size: .
J: TRBJ1-6
D: .
CDR3: CASSPVRGQGALHF
DNA: TGTGCCAGCAGCCCCGTCAGGGGTCAAGGGGCCCTCCACTTT

V: TRBV7-2
size: .
J: TRBJ1-2
D: .
CDR3: CASSFQGKANYGYTF
DNA: TGTGCCAGCAGCTTTCAGGGAAAAGCTAACTATGGCTACACCTTC

V: TRBV27
size: .
J: TRBJ2-5
D: TRBD1
CDR3: CASSWGTEQETQYF
DNA: TGTGCCAGCAGTTGGGGGACAGAACAAGAGACCCAGTACTTC

V: TRBV11-3
size: .
J: TRBJ2-1
D: TRBD1
CDR3: CASSFGQAGNEQFF
DNA: TGTGCCAGCAGCTTCGGACAGGCGGGTAATGAGCAGTTCTTC

V: TRBV2
size: .
J: TRBJ2-1
D: .
CDR3: CASRGRTNEQFF
DNA: TGTGCCAGCAGAGGACGGACCAATGAGCAGTTCTTC

V: TRBV20-1
size: .
J: TRBJ2-5
D: .
CDR3: CSAKIGETQYF
DNA: TGCAGTGCTAAGATTGGAGAGACCCAGTACTTC

V: TRBV9
size: .
J: TRBJ1-1
D: .
CDR3: CASSVGSGGAATEAFF
DNA: TGTGCCAGCAGCGTAGGGTCCGGGGGCGCGGCCACTGAAGCTTTCTTT

V: TRBV28
size: .
J: TRBJ1-5
D: .
CDR3: CASGPFNQPQHF
DNA: TGTGCCAGCGGCCCTTTCAATCAGCCCCAGCATTTT

V: TRBV5-1
size: .
J: TRBJ2-1
D: .
CDR3: CASSPLRNEQFF
DNA: TGCGCCAGCAGCCCACTCCGGAATGAGCAGTTCTTC

V: TRBV2
size: .
J: TRBJ2-7
D: TRBD1
CDR3: CASSERTGRRYEQYF
DNA: TGTGCCAGCAGTGAAAGGACAGGACGAAGGTACGAGCAGTACTTC

V: TRBV10-3
size: few
J: TRBJ1-2
D: .
CDR3: CATRDNSYTF
DNA: TGTGCCACCCGAGACAACTCCTACACCTTC

V: TRBV9
size: once
J: TRBJ2-1
D: TRBD2
CDR3: CASSVGGAGEIEQFF
DNA: TGTGCCAGCAGCGTAGGGGGAGCGGGAGAGATTGAGCAGTTCTTC

V: TRBV2
size: .
J: TRBJ2-5
D: .
CDR3: CASGLGLKETQYF
DNA: TGTGCCAGCGGCCTAGGGCTTAAAGAGACCCAGTACTTC